Following are 18 T cell receptor beta chains from one sample sequenced in a study of cytomegalovirus exposure and HLA in healthy donors (dated by TCRdb to about 2017). The library relied on the immunoSEQ multiplex PCR assay. The table comes from immuneACCESS by way of TCRdb, which keeps in-frame sequences with V and J called. Part of the clones is missing from these tables; in studies checked, under half for an unresolved V gene and the rest for unknown reasons. Here the sample has some 48,000 clones; roughly 88% occur a single time. The top ten clones comprise approximately 6.4% of the sample. Sequenced input: PBMCs. All receptors derive from a woman aged 30 to 39 in good health and CMV-seronegative.

The chain couples TRBV14 to TRBJ2-3; 9 bases match TRBD2. V lost 0 bases and J lost 6; bases outside the gene matches: 4. Germline V CDR1 and CDR2: SGHDN, FVKESK. There are 15 residues in the CDR3. The DNA for the CDR3 is TGTGCCAGCAGCCAAGAAGCGGGAGGTTGGGATACGCAGTATTTT. Protein sequence: CASSQEAGGWDTQYF.

The CDR3 bases are TGTGCCAGCGGGGGAGGGGCAGCCGCTGGAAACACCATATATTTT. It is translated as CASGGGAAAGNTIYF. The chain recombines TRBV6-1 with TRBJ1-3; possibly TRBD1 for D (5 bases). Trimming removed 8 bases at V and 2 bases at J, with 16 bases between. The CDR3 contains 15 residues. CDR1 is MNHNS and CDR2 is SASEGT in the germline V gene.

The chain has TRBV28 and TRBJ1-2; 8 bases map to TRBD1. Germline V gives CDR1 MDHEN, CDR2 SYDVKM. The J segment lost 0 bases and the V segment lost 5 bases, leaving 8 bases of the junction unmatched. There are 16 residues in the CDR3. CDR3 nucleotides: TGTGCCAGCAGTGTCTGGGACAGGTTAGCTAACTATGGCTACACCTTC. The encoded protein is CASSVWDRLANYGYTF.

To note about this clone: The sample contains more than one DNA sequence encoding this CDR3. The rearrangement joins TRBV5-1 to TRBJ1-1; TRBD1 is a possible D gene (5 bases). The V end lost 1 base, the J end lost 5 bases, and 9 bases lay between the germline ends. This CDR3 is 13 amino acids long. Germline lookup yields CDR1 SGHRS and CDR2 YFSETQ. CDR3 amino acids: CASSLLGGTEAFF. The CDR3 nucleotides read TGCGCCAGCAGCTTGTTGGGGGGGACTGAAGCTTTCTTT.

The rearrangement links TRBV27 to TRBJ1-1; 8 positions agree with TRBD1. The trim removed 5 bases at V and 5 bases at J, leaving 4 bases unmatched. Per the germline V gene, CDR1 is MNHEY and CDR2 is SMNVEV (reference sequence). The CDR3 loop spans 13 amino acids. The CDR3 reads CASSHYRGTEAFF. In nucleotides, the CDR3 is TGTGCCAGCAGTCATTACAGGGGGACTGAAGCTTTCTTT.

The chain links TRBV6-5 to TRBJ1-4, with no clear D. The CDR3 is made up of 13 amino acids. Trimming stripped 5 bases from V and 4 bases from J, with 8 bases between. CDR1 is MNHEY and CDR2 is SVGAGI in the germline V gene. The CDR3 nucleotides read TGTGCCAGCAGTACGACGGGTAATGAAAAACTGTTTTTT. Its protein is CASSTTGNEKLFF.

V is TRBV6-5 and J is TRBJ2-3; 7 bases agree with TRBD1. With 6 bases clipped from V and 2 bases from J, the junction kept 8 bases outside the gene matches. Germline V gives CDR1 MNHEY, CDR2 SVGAGI. The CDR3 has 15 amino acids. CDR3 in DNA: TGTGCCAGCAGCAACAGGGGAGTCGCCACAGATACGCAGTATTTT. Amino acid sequence: CASSNRGVATDTQYF.

This chain links TRBV2 with TRBJ2-7; TRBD2 is a possible D gene (5 bases). This CDR3 comprises 13 residues. CDR1 SNHLY and CDR2 FYNNEI come from the germline V gene. V dropped 3 bases and J dropped 3 bases, with 9 bases sitting between them. In DNA form, the CDR3 reads TGTGCCAGCAGTGACAAGCGGAACTACGAGCAGTACTTC. Protein sequence: CASSDKRNYEQYF.

The J gene is TRBJ1-2, the V gene TRBV4-1; D unresolved. Germline values: CDR1 MGHRA, CDR2 YSYEKL. With 1 base removed from V and 6 bases from J, the gap between germline ends came to 12 bases. This CDR3 comprises 14 residues. CDR3 in DNA: TGCGCCAGCAGCCAAGGAAACGGGTTTGATGGCTACACCTTC. Encoded protein: CASSQGNGFDGYTF.

The chain combines TRBV30 with TRBJ2-3; D may be TRBD1 (5 bases). Per the germline V gene, CDR1 is GTSNPN and CDR2 is SVGIG (reference sequence). With 3 bases removed from V and 3 bases from J, the gap between germline ends came to 13 bases. This CDR3 is 14 amino acids long. The CDR3 is CAWRGQGRTDTQYF. For the CDR3, the DNA is TGTGCCTGGAGAGGGCAGGGTCGTACAGATACGCAGTATTTT.

This clone was seen more than once but under ten times. One end of the junction varies from germline; a read error may be responsible. Here the CDR3 reads CASSQDGTVIGDF. Here the CDR3 DNA reads TGCGCCAGCAGCCAAGATGGTACCGTGATAGGGGACTTC. The chain carries TRBV4-3 and TRBJ2-7, with D possibly matching TRBD1 (5 bases). The germline V gene has CDR1 LGHNA and CDR2 YSLEER. The CDR3 spans 13 residues.

The chain couples TRBV6-1 to TRBJ1-2, with D possibly TRBD1 on 5 matching bases. V was shortened by 3 bases and J by 7 bases, with 15 bases between the two germline ends. CDR1 and CDR2 (germline): MNHNS, SASEGT. The CDR3 extends over 14 amino acids. The CDR3 here is CASSDVGGRGGYTF. As DNA, the CDR3 is TGTGCCAGCAGTGACGTCGGGGGGAGGGGTGGCTACACCTTC.

This rearrangement joins TRBV14 to TRBJ2-2, with TRBD1 matching over 7 bases. CDR1 and CDR2 from the germline V gene are SGHDN and FVKESK. V shed 3 bases, J shed 0 bases, and the junction held 1 base outside the gene matches. This CDR3 contains 15 residues. The CDR3 coding sequence is TGTGCCAGCAGCCAGGGACAGCCGAACACCGGGGAGCTGTTTTTT. Amino acid sequence: CASSQGQPNTGELFF.

This clone was recorded only once. As DNA, the CDR3 is TGCAGCGTTGTTAGGGCGATCGGACTCACAGATACGCAGTATTTT. This sequence encodes CSVVRAIGLTDTQYF. The chain carries TRBV29-1 and TRBJ2-3, with a weak D call TRBD2 (5 bases). Germline CDR1 is SQVTM and CDR2 is ANQGSEA. The CDR3 loop spans 15 amino acids. The V gene lost 4 bases and the J gene lost 2 bases, with 16 bases spanning the gap.

The chain combines TRBV28 with TRBJ1-1; D is uncertain. Trimming stripped 7 bases from V and 4 bases from J, with 16 bases between. Looked up from germline, CDR1 is MDHEN and CDR2 is SYDVKM. The CDR3 loop spans 14 amino acids. The CDR3 DNA sequence: TGTGCCAGCACCCCCGGCGGGGAGGCCACTGAAGCTTTCTTT. Its protein product is CASTPGGEATEAFF.

The rearrangement uses TRBV2 and TRBJ2-7; tentative D call: TRBD2 (7 bases). V was shortened by 5 bases and J by 7 bases, with 18 bases between the two germline ends. Germline V gene lookup returns CDR1 SNHLY and CDR2 FYNNEI. The CDR3 consists of 14 residues. The CDR3 region has the DNA TGTGCCAGCAGTTCCCTAGCGGTTAGGGGGGAGCAGTACTTC. Translated: CASSSLAVRGEQYF.

The rearrangement links TRBV28 to TRBJ2-1; 7 positions match TRBD2. The CDR3 has 13 residues. Germline CDR1 MDHEN, CDR2 SYDVKM. V lost 7 bases, J lost 9 bases, and 9 bases stayed unmatched. CDR3 sequence reads: CASTRGTIREQFF. CDR3 DNA sequence: TGTGCCAGCACCCGGGGGACTATTCGTGAGCAGTTCTTC.

The J gene is TRBJ2-3, the V gene TRBV30; D ambiguous. Per germline, CDR1 GTSNPN and CDR2 SVGIG (reference sequence). V was clipped by 2 bases and J by 4 bases, with 10 bases between them. This CDR3 has 13 residues. The CDR3 is CAWSPHQSDTQYF. The DNA of the CDR3 is TGTGCCTGGAGTCCCCACCAGTCAGATACGCAGTATTTT.